This entry concerns a single T cell receptor beta chain. This sample was included in a study of blood T cell repertoires in COVID-19. Study-wide background: COVID-19 samples from acute and convalescent phases originated in the United States, Italy and Spain. PBMCs, B-cell-depleted T cells, or T cells were the source of the cDNA or gDNA that made up the material.

The CDR3 loop spans 15 amino acids. V lost 3 bases, J lost 0 bases, and 10 bases lay in between. The germline gives CDR1 MNHEY, CDR2 SVGEGT. The table came from immunoSEQ multiplex PCR; TCRdb's copy has only in-frame clones and leaves some out. Of tens of thousands of clones listed, roughly 80% are singletons. Specimen: peripheral blood. The TCR originated in a man in his 60s with acute or convalescent COVID-19. V is TRBV6-2 or TRBV6-3 and J is TRBJ2-3, with D perhaps TRBD1 (6 bases). CDR3 protein: CASSYDRTSTDTQYF. DNA of the CDR3: TGTGCCAGCAGTTATGACAGGACTAGCACAGATACGCAGTATTTT.